The clone carrying this T cell receptor beta chain was counted many times. The antigen remains unidentified. Germline V gene data show CDR1 as LNHDA and CDR2 as SQIVND (reference sequence). With 3 bases clipped from V and 5 bases from J, the junction kept 9 bases outside the gene matches. CDR3 length: 15 residues. The data stem from a study of T cell repertoires in cytomegalovirus infection. Across the whole study: It can be stated that public TCR beta signatures indicated CMV infection as well as a matching HLA type.

MiXCR, run by TCRdb on the reads, gives a single entry per CDR3 protein. Here the sample spans almost 500,000 distinct CDR3 sequences, approximately 10% being singletons. General study points: HLA-C-restricted CMV clonotypes gave the most frequent clonotype in two of eight donors.

The V call is TRBV19, the J call TRBJ1-1; 7 positions match TRBD1. The sequenced material came from PBMCs. The source is a human donor in good health (CMV status not recorded). Some clones in this sample may be carry-over from other donors' samples. CDR3 nucleotide sequence: TGTGCCAGTAGTATCTTACAGGGGATTAGGACTGAAGCTTTCTTT. Protein: CASSILQGIRTEAFF. Drawing the rest from reference TRBV19 and TRBJ1-1, the complete variable domain is DGGITQSPKYLFRKEGQNVTLSCEQNLNHDAMYWYRQDPGQGLRLIYYSQIVNDFQKGDIAEGYSVSREKKESFPLTVTSAQKNPTAFYLCASSILQGIRTEAFFGQGTRLTVV.